Each of the 28 T cell receptor beta chains below was sequenced from the same sample in a study of CD8+CD57+ T cells in acquired aplastic anemia. Whoever was chosen for sequencing had shown CD8+CD57+ cell expansion by flow cytometry. According to the study, genomic DNA was the template for TCR beta VDJ and CDR3 profiling. TCRdb re-called the reads through MiXCR, storing one row per CDR3 protein. The sample holds about 98,000 distinct CDR3 sequences, less than 75% seen once. The sample consisted of sorted CD4+, CD8+, or CD8+CD57+ T cells (not recorded which) from PBMCs. The receptors come from a human donor with aplastic anemia.

The chain links TRBV29-1 to TRBJ2-3, with TRBD1 identical over 7 bases. CDR1 is SQVTM and CDR2 is ANQGSEA in the germline V gene. After removal of 3 bases from V and 1 base from J, the junction contained 4 bases not matched to a gene. CDR3 size: 14 residues. The CDR3 DNA reads TGCAGCGTTGAGACAGGGCTGGGCACAGATACGCAGTATTTT. It encodes CSVETGLGTDTQYF.

The chain has TRBV20-1 and TRBJ1-2; 7 nucleotides match TRBD1. This CDR3 is built from 13 residues. After removal of 3 bases from V and 4 bases from J, the junction contained 5 bases not matched to a gene. From germline, CDR1 is DFQATT and CDR2 SNEGSKA (reference sequence). The CDR3 sequence is CSASSTGTYGYTF. The CDR3 DNA follows: TGCAGTGCTAGCTCGACAGGGACCTATGGCTACACCTTC.

The chain combines TRBV2 with TRBJ2-7; 11 nucleotides align to TRBD1. This CDR3 is 14 amino acids long. The trim removed 6 bases at V and 6 bases at J, leaving 7 bases unmatched. Germline V gives CDR1 SNHLY, CDR2 FYNNEI. The CDR3 bases are TGTGCCAGCAGGAGGGGACAGGGGGATGGCGAGCAGTACTTC. Residues: CASRRGQGDGEQYF.

CDR3 coding DNA: TGCAGTGCTAGCAAATTCGACAGAGAGACCCAAGAGACCCAGTACTTC. Encoded protein: CSASKFDRETQETQYF. V is TRBV20-1 and J is TRBJ2-5; a weak D match, TRBD1 (5 bases). Trimming stripped 3 bases from V and 1 base from J, with 18 bases between. The germline V gene encodes CDR1 DFQATT and CDR2 SNEGSKA (reference sequence). This CDR3 is 16 amino acids long.

V gene TRBV10-3 combines with J gene TRBJ2-1; D is possibly TRBD2 (6 bases). Trimming took 4 bases from V and 10 from J, leaving 20 bases between them. The CDR3 length is 15 residues. Germline V CDR1 and CDR2: ENHRY, SYGVKD. The CDR3 DNA reads TGTGCCATCAGTGTGGCGGGGTCCACCTCCTACGAGCAGTTCTTC. Amino acid sequence: CAISVAGSTSYEQFF.

Many counts were recorded for this clonotype. The rearrangement joins TRBV24-1 to TRBJ1-2, with 9 bases aligning to TRBD1. The CDR3 runs 13 residues. With 7 bases clipped from V and 9 bases from J, the junction kept 8 bases outside the gene matches. Germline V gene sequence: CDR1 KGHDR, CDR2 SFDVKD. The CDR3 region is CATSPGTGQRYTF. In DNA form, the CDR3 reads TGTGCCACCAGCCCCGGGACAGGGCAGCGCTACACCTTC.

This clonotype was counted once. V is TRBV15 and J is TRBJ1-1; D gene unclear. V lost 3 bases, J lost 3 bases, and 5 bases lay in between. CDR3 size: 12 residues. In germline, CDR1 is LNHNV, CDR2 YYDKDF (reference sequence). DNA of the CDR3: TGTGCCACCAGCAGGGCGGACACTGAAGCTTTCTTT. This sequence encodes CATSRADTEAFF.

Comment on this clonotype: The junction and the germline gene differ at one end; a read error may be behind it. The chain is built from TRBV15 and TRBJ2-7; tentative D call: TRBD2 (6 bases). This CDR3 contains 16 residues. Germline assignment: CDR1 LNHNV and CDR2 YYDKDF (reference sequence). Here the CDR3 reads CAASREGRTGFHEQYF. CDR3 bases: TGTGCCGCCAGCAGAGAGGGGAGGACGGGGTTCCACGAGCAGTACTTC.

The chain has TRBV20-1 and TRBJ2-2; D gene ambiguous. Germline-derived CDR1 and CDR2 are DFQATT and SNEGSKA (reference sequence). Trimming stripped 0 bases from V and 5 bases from J, with 10 bases between. This CDR3 contains 14 residues. The CDR3 bases are TGCAGTGCTAGAGACCCTAGTGGAACCGGGGAGCTGTTTTTT. As protein: CSARDPSGTGELFF.

This clonotype was recorded many times. V gene TRBV6-4 combines with J gene TRBJ2-3; the match to TRBD2 covers 7 bases. The trim removed 0 bases at V and 5 bases at J, leaving 5 bases unmatched. The CDR3 loop spans 15 amino acids. Germline CDR1 reads MRHNA; CDR2 reads SNTAGT. CDR3 DNA sequence: TGTGCCAGCAGTGACTCGCGGGGAGGGATAGATACGCAGTATTTT. It yields the protein CASSDSRGGIDTQYF.

The gene calls are TRBV24-1 and TRBJ2-7; 7 nucleotides agree with TRBD1. This CDR3 comprises 15 residues. V lost 4 bases and J lost 2; bases outside the gene matches: 7. Germline-derived CDR1 and CDR2 are KGHDR and SFDVKD. The CDR3 here is CATSDGTVSPYEQYF. CDR3 DNA sequence: TGTGCCACCAGTGACGGGACAGTAAGCCCCTACGAGCAGTACTTC.

This rearrangement joins TRBV14 to TRBJ2-1, with D maybe TRBD1 (7 bases). CDR3 size: 15 residues. Germline V gene lookup returns CDR1 SGHDN and CDR2 FVKESK. Trimming left V 2 bases short and J 10 bases short, with 18 bases between. The CDR3 is CASSQTQGGKVEQFF. The DNA for the CDR3 is TGTGCCAGCAGCCAAACGCAGGGGGGTAAGGTAGAGCAGTTCTTC.

J is TRBJ1-2 and V is TRBV20-1, with D perhaps matching TRBD1 (6 bases). The CDR3 extends over 13 amino acids. Germline values: CDR1 DFQATT, CDR2 SNEGSKA (reference sequence). The chain's CDR3 is CSAEGGGSYGYTF. In DNA form, the CDR3 reads TGCAGCGCTGAGGGGGGCGGTTCCTATGGCTACACCTTC.

The gene calls are TRBV11-2 and TRBJ2-6; D gene uncertain. Germline V lookup: CDR1 SGHAT, CDR2 FQNNGV. Trimming pared 5 bases from V and 1 base from J, leaving 12 bases between. This CDR3 has 16 residues. CDR3 nucleotides: TGTGCCAGCAGCGCGACACGAACTTCTGGGGCCAACGTCCTGACTTTC. It yields the protein CASSATRTSGANVLTF.

This rearrangement joins TRBV20-1 to TRBJ1-2; D remains ambiguous. Germline CDR1 reads DFQATT; CDR2 reads SNEGSKA (reference sequence). Trimming pared 3 bases from V and 4 bases from J, leaving 6 bases between. CDR3 length: 11 residues. The CDR3 reads CSASEAYGYTF. In DNA form, the CDR3 reads TGCAGTGCTAGCGAAGCCTATGGCTACACCTTC.

V is TRBV20-1 and J is TRBJ2-1; 13 bases agree with TRBD2. V was clipped by 6 bases and J by 4 bases; unmatched bases: 3. CDR1 DFQATT and CDR2 SNEGSKA come from the germline V gene (reference sequence). The CDR3 covers 14 residues. In DNA form, the CDR3 reads TGCAGTGCCAGGACTAGCGGGAGTTACAATGAGCAGTTCTTC. Its protein product is CSARTSGSYNEQFF.

V gene TRBV2 combines with J gene TRBJ1-5, with D tentatively TRBD1 (6 bases). The V end was cut by 6 bases, the J end by 7 bases, with 19 bases between. This CDR3 has 15 amino acids. Germline V CDR1 and CDR2: SNHLY, FYNNEI. CDR3 coding DNA: TGTGCCAGCAGCGCATACAGGGAAGAGCTCCAGCCCCAGCATTTT. This sequence encodes CASSAYREELQPQHF.

The chain has TRBV19 and TRBJ2-1; perhaps TRBD2 as D (5 bases). Germline CDR1 reads LNHDA; CDR2 reads SQIVND (reference sequence). Trimming shortened V by 10 bases and J by 0 bases, and 10 bases separated the two germline ends. The CDR3 contains 13 residues. CDR3 amino acids: CATKGSSYNEQFF. The CDR3 coding sequence is TGTGCCACAAAAGGGAGCTCCTACAATGAGCAGTTCTTC.

This rearrangement joins TRBV20-1 to TRBJ2-1; 8 nucleotides line up with TRBD2. Germline-derived CDR1 and CDR2 are DFQATT and SNEGSKA (reference sequence). The V gene end was trimmed by 8 bases and the J gene end by 4 bases; junction bases not matched to a gene: 1. This CDR3 spans 11 amino acids. In nucleotides, the CDR3 is TGCAGTAGCGGGAGTTACAATGAGCAGTTCTTC. This encodes CSSGSYNEQFF.

The V and J genes are TRBV10-3 and TRBJ2-7; 9 bases are a match to TRBD1. Per germline, CDR1 ENHRY and CDR2 SYGVKD. CDR3 length equals 13 residues. Trimming cost V 4 bases and J 4 bases; bases outside gene matches: 2. CDR3 coding DNA: TGTGCCATCAGTGGGGGACAGGGATACGAGCAGTACTTC. Protein: CAISGGQGYEQYF.

This clonotype was observed a single time. Mismatch with germline at one junction end may stem from a read error. The genes are TRBV19 and TRBJ2-3, with D tentatively TRBD1 (6 bases). CDR3 length: 17 amino acids. Per germline, CDR1 LNHDA and CDR2 SQIVND (reference sequence). The CDR3 nucleotides are TGTGCCAGTAGTCCCGGGACACAAGTGGAAGGTACAGATACGCAGTGTTTT. This gives the protein CASSPGTQVEGTDTQCF. The full variable domain, rest sourced from reference TRBV19 and TRBJ2-3, is DGGITQSPKYLFRKEGQNVTLSCEQNLNHDAMYWYRQDPGQGLRLIYYSQIVNDFQKGDIAEGYSVSREKKESFPLTVTSAQKNPTAFYLCASSPGTQVEGTDTQCFGPGTRLTVL.

This clonotype was detected only a few times. This chain connects TRBV7-6 to TRBJ2-1; D gene uncertain. The CDR3 runs 13 residues. Germline-derived CDR1 and CDR2 are SGHVS and FNYEAQ. Trimming took 4 bases from V and 5 from J, leaving 9 bases between them. For the CDR3, the DNA is TGTGCCAGCAGCTCGAACGCGAACAATGAGCAGTTCTTC. Translating gives CASSSNANNEQFF.

The chain employs TRBV9 and TRBJ2-5; no firm D call. Looked up from germline, CDR1 is SGDLS and CDR2 is YYNGEE. The ends were cut back, 0 bases at V and 5 bases at J, with 2 bases in the middle. The CDR3 consists of 11 residues. The CDR3 protein is CASSVDETQYF. CDR3 in DNA: TGTGCCAGCAGCGTAGATGAGACCCAGTACTTC. The full variable domain, completed using reference TRBV9 and TRBJ2-5, is DSGVTQTPKHLITATGQRVTLRCSPRSGDLSVYWYQQSLDQGLQFLIQYYNGEERAKGNILERFSAQQFPDLHSELNLSSLELGDSALYFCASSVDETQYFGPGTRLLVL.

The chain uses TRBV29-1 and TRBJ2-6; D could derive from TRBD1 or TRBD2 (5 bases each). Germline CDR1 reads SQVTM; CDR2 reads ANQGSEA. V shed 3 bases and J shed 0 bases, with 15 bases lying between them. The CDR3 is 17 residues long. CDR3 sequence reads: CSVDEGQGLSGANVLTF. Written as DNA, the CDR3 is TGCAGCGTTGATGAGGGTCAGGGTCTCTCTGGGGCCAACGTCCTGACTTTC.

This chain uses TRBV20-1 with TRBJ1-1; unclear D gene. This CDR3 is 14 amino acids long. Germline V gene lookup returns CDR1 DFQATT and CDR2 SNEGSKA (reference sequence). V lost 6 bases, J lost 3 bases, and 17 bases lay in between. This CDR3 reads CSAQRGGRDTEAFF. As DNA, the CDR3 is TGCAGTGCCCAGCGCGGTGGGAGGGACACTGAAGCTTTCTTT.

The V call is TRBV10-2, the J call TRBJ2-5; tentatively, D is TRBD2 (5 bases). Germline lookup yields CDR1 WSHSY and CDR2 SAAADI. This CDR3 has 16 amino acids. V lost 4 bases to trimming and J lost 3 bases, with 18 bases between them. The DNA of the CDR3 is TGCGCCAGCAGTGCGGGTGTACCGCGGGTGGAAGAGACCCAGTACTTC. Translated, it gives CASSAGVPRVEETQYF.

This clonotype was seen at least ten times. For the CDR3, the DNA is TGCGCCAGCAGCTTTTTAAACAGGGGAACAACGAACACCGGGGAGCTGTTTTTT. It encodes CASSFLNRGTTNTGELFF. This chain joins TRBV5-1 and TRBJ2-2; 7 bases are a match to TRBD1. The V and J ends lost 2 bases and 0 bases, in that order; junction bases with no gene match: 10. The CDR3 is 18 amino acids. In germline, CDR1 is SGHRS, CDR2 YFSETQ.

The genes are TRBV7-4 and TRBJ2-7, with D possibly matching TRBD1 (5 bases). Germline values: CDR1 SGHVT, CDR2 SQSDAQ. The V end lost 3 bases, the J end lost 6 bases, and 9 bases lay between the germline ends. This CDR3 comprises 12 residues. The CDR3 sequence is CASSFTGPEQYF. The DNA for the CDR3 is TGTGCCAGCAGCTTCACAGGTCCCGAGCAGTACTTC.